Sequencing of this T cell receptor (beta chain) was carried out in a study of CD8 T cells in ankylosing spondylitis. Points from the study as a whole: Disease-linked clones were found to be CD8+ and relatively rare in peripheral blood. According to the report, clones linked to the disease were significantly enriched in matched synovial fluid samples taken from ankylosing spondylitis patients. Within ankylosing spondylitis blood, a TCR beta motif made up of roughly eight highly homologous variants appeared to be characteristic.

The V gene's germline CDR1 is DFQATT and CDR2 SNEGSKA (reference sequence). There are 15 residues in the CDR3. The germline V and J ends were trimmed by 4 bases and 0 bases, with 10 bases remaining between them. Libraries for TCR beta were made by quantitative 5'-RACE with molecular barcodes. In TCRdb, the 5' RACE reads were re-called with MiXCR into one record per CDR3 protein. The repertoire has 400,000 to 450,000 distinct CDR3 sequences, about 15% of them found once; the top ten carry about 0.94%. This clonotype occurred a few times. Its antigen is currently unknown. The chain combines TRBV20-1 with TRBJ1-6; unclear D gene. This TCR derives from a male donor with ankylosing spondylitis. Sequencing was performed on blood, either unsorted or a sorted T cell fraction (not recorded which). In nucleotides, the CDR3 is TGCAGTGCTAAGGAGGCGAGCTCCTATAATTCACCCCTCCACTTT. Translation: CSAKEASSYNSPLHF.